Each of the 17 T cell receptor beta chains below was sequenced from the same sample in a study of cytomegalovirus exposure and HLA in healthy donors. Researchers ran the PCR with 60 Vbeta and 13 Jbeta primers. Measured with immunoSEQ multiplex PCR; TCRdb has only the in-frame clones, and not every one. Here the sample spans fewer than 200,000 clones, over 60% being singletons. Sequences were obtained from PBMCs. The receptor source for this set is a man aged 35 to 55 in good health and CMV-seronegative.

V gene TRBV5-6 combines with J gene TRBJ2-7, with 7 bases lining up with TRBD2. V shed 3 bases, J shed 6 bases, and the junction held 12 bases outside the gene matches. The CDR3 runs to 15 residues. Germline V gene lookup returns CDR1 SGHDT and CDR2 YYEEEE. CDR3 amino acids: CASSSSESGTTEQYF. The DNA of the CDR3 is TGTGCCAGCAGCTCCTCCGAGTCTGGGACTACCGAGCAGTACTTC.

J is TRBJ2-4 and V is TRBV6-6; 12 nucleotides match TRBD2. CDR1 MNHNY and CDR2 SVGAGI come from the germline V gene (reference sequence). The CDR3 is made up of 16 amino acids. Trimming took 5 bases from V and 7 from J; bases not matched to a gene: 9. The DNA for the CDR3 is TGTGCCAGCAGTCAAAGGGAGGGGACTAGCGGGAACATTCAGTACTTC. This sequence encodes CASSQREGTSGNIQYF.

The chain is built from TRBV7-7 and TRBJ2-1, with 7 bases fitting TRBD2. Per the germline V gene, CDR1 is SSHAT and CDR2 is FNYEAQ (reference sequence). The V segment lost 4 bases and the J segment 4 bases; nucleotides outside the gene matches: 4. This CDR3 has 14 residues. The CDR3 region is CASSSGEGYNEQFF. The DNA for the CDR3 is TGTGCCAGCAGCTCCGGGGAGGGTTACAATGAGCAGTTCTTC.

The chain is built from TRBV27 and TRBJ1-6; D gene ambiguous. Germline V CDR1 and CDR2: MNHEY, SMNVEV (reference sequence). The CDR3 spans 11 residues. Trimming shortened V by 2 bases and J by 15 bases, and 8 bases separated the two germline ends. The CDR3 loop reads CASSLRGLLHF. The CDR3 DNA is TGTGCCAGCAGTTTACGAGGCCTCCTCCACTTT.

The chain recombines TRBV7-9 with TRBJ2-3; possibly TRBD2 for D (5 bases). Germline V gives CDR1 SEHNR, CDR2 FQNEAQ (reference sequence). Trimming shortened V by 5 bases and J by 4 bases, and 19 bases separated the two germline ends. This CDR3 has 16 amino acids. The CDR3 is CASSLEGTRRADTQYF. The CDR3 DNA is TGTGCCAGCAGCCTCGAGGGCACTCGGCGGGCAGATACGCAGTATTTT.

This clone was seen more than once but under ten times. The chain uses TRBV29-1 and TRBJ2-2; D ambiguous. V was trimmed by 7 bases and J by 2 bases, leaving 8 bases between them. From germline, CDR1 is SQVTM and CDR2 ANQGSEA. This CDR3 is built from 12 residues. CDR3 sequence reads: CSAQVNTGELFF. The CDR3 DNA is TGCAGCGCGCAGGTTAACACCGGGGAGCTGTTTTTT.

This clone was picked up a small number of times. V gene TRBV25-1 combines with J gene TRBJ1-5; tentative D call: TRBD1 (5 bases). CDR1 is MGHDK and CDR2 is SYGVNS in the germline V gene. There are 15 residues in the CDR3. Trimming pared 2 bases from V and 0 bases from J, leaving 8 bases between. The chain's CDR3 is CASSEAGNSNQPQHF. Written as DNA, the CDR3 is TGTGCCAGCAGTGAAGCAGGGAATAGCAATCAGCCCCAGCATTTT.

The chain couples TRBV2 to TRBJ2-5; TRBD2 aligns across 12 bases. CDR1 is SNHLY, CDR2 FYNNEI, per germline. The junction had 7 bases not matched to a gene; V was cut back by 10 bases and J by 7 bases. This CDR3 has 13 residues. CDR3 sequence reads: CATGLAGMTTQYF. The DNA of the CDR3 is TGTGCCACCGGACTAGCGGGGATGACGACCCAGTACTTC. Using reference TRBV2 and TRBJ2-5 for the parts outside the CDR3, the full variable domain is EPEVTQTPSHQVTQMGQEVILRCVPISNHLYFYWYRQILGQKVEFLVSFYNNEISEKSEIFDDQFSVERPDGSNFTLKIRSTKLEDSAMYFCATGLAGMTTQYFGPGTRLLVL.

The sample holds a few counts of this clone. V is TRBV14 and J is TRBJ2-3, with 8 bases that match TRBD2. Germline lookup yields CDR1 SGHDN and CDR2 FVKESK. With V trimmed by 2 bases and J by 1 base, 8 bases remained unmatched. The CDR3 length is 17 residues. This CDR3 reads CASSQLSAGGGTDTQYF. The CDR3 DNA reads as TGTGCCAGCAGCCAATTGTCTGCGGGAGGAGGCACAGATACGCAGTATTTT. Drawing the rest from reference TRBV14 and TRBJ2-3, the complete variable domain is EAGVTQFPSHSVIEKGQTVTLRCDPISGHDNLYWYRRVMGKEIKFLLHFVKESKQDESGMPNNRFLAERTGGTYSTLKVQPAELEDSGVYFCASSQLSAGGGTDTQYFGPGTRLTVL.

V gene TRBV10-3 combines with J gene TRBJ2-7; D perhaps matches TRBD1 (7 bases). Germline assignment: CDR1 ENHRY and CDR2 SYGVKD. This CDR3 comprises 14 residues. V lost 3 bases, J lost 2 bases, and 11 bases lay in between. DNA of the CDR3: TGTGCCATCAGTGATGACAGGGAGGCCTACGAGCAGTACTTC. As protein: CAISDDREAYEQYF.

The chain has TRBV4-1 and TRBJ2-1, with TRBD2 matching 7 bases. Germline assignment: CDR1 MGHRA and CDR2 YSYEKL. The CDR3 is 16 amino acids. Losses at the gene ends were 4 bases for V and 0 bases for J; bases not matched to a gene: 6. CDR3 sequence: CASSRPSGLSYNEQFF. CDR3 nucleotides: TGCGCCAGCAGCCGCCCTAGCGGCCTCTCCTACAATGAGCAGTTCTTC.

The chain recombines TRBV5-1 with TRBJ2-7; maybe TRBD2 (6 bases). Looked up from germline, CDR1 is SGHRS and CDR2 is YFSETQ. Between the trimmed V and J ends, which lost 3 bases and 3 bases, there was a span of 16 bases. CDR3 length: 15 amino acids. The CDR3 loop reads CASSWGTALGYEQYF. CDR3 nucleotide sequence: TGCGCCAGCAGCTGGGGGACTGCCCTAGGCTACGAGCAGTACTTC. Together with reference TRBV5-1 and TRBJ2-7, the CDR3 gives the full variable domain: KAGVTQTPRYLIKTRGQQVTLSCSPISGHRSVSWYQQTPGQGLQFLFEYFSETQRNKGNFPGRFSGRQFSNSRSEMNVSTLELGDSALYLCASSWGTALGYEQYFGPGTRLTVT.

This clone occurred a few times. CDR3 in amino acids: CASSLAQKGEQYF. The CDR3, as DNA: TGTGCCAGCAGCTTAGCGCAGAAGGGGGAGCAGTACTTC. This chain connects TRBV7-8 to TRBJ2-7, with D possibly TRBD1 on 5 matching bases. Germline CDR1 SGHVS, CDR2 FQNEAQ. V lost 0 bases and J lost 7, with 10 bases in between. There are 13 residues in the CDR3.

V usage is TRBV5-1 and J usage is TRBJ1-5; a possible D gene is TRBD1 (5 bases). Trimming pared 0 bases from V and 9 bases from J, leaving 13 bases between. Germline V gene lookup returns CDR1 SGHRS and CDR2 YFSETQ. The CDR3 totals 14 residues. The CDR3 bases are TGCGCCAGCAGCTTGGCCGGGGGTGGAGGGCCCCAGCATTTT. Residues: CASSLAGGGGPQHF. Variable domain in full (rest from reference TRBV5-1 and TRBJ1-5): KAGVTQTPRYLIKTRGQQVTLSCSPISGHRSVSWYQQTPGQGLQFLFEYFSETQRNKGNFPGRFSGRQFSNSRSEMNVSTLELGDSALYLCASSLAGGGGPQHFGDGTRLSIL.

The genes are TRBV11-3 and TRBJ2-7; 14 bases fit TRBD2. Trimming at V came to 4 bases and at J to 3 bases, leaving 2 bases not matched to a gene. The CDR3 runs 15 residues. Germline CDR1 reads SGHNT; CDR2 reads YENEEA. CDR3: CASSSGLAGDYEQYF. As DNA, the CDR3 is TGTGCCAGCAGCTCGGGACTAGCGGGAGACTACGAGCAGTACTTC.

The chain has TRBV5-4 and TRBJ1-1, with TRBD1 matching 9 bases. The CDR3 runs to 13 residues. Germline V gene sequence: CDR1 SGHNT, CDR2 YYREEE (reference sequence). Germline trimming cut 4 bases from V and 4 bases from J; bases unmatched to any gene: 2. The CDR3 sequence: CASSLDRGTEAFF. For the CDR3, the DNA is TGTGCCAGCAGCCTGGACAGGGGCACTGAAGCTTTCTTT.

This clone has just a few counts. The chain links TRBV18 to TRBJ1-5, with 7 bases identical to TRBD1. The V gene end was trimmed by 5 bases and the J gene end by 5 bases; junction bases not matched to a gene: 6. The CDR3 is 14 residues long. Germline loops: CDR1 KGHSH, CDR2 LQKENI. The CDR3 loop reads CASSADREDQPQHF. The CDR3 region has the DNA TGTGCCAGCTCAGCAGACAGGGAGGATCAGCCCCAGCATTTT.